This TCR beta chain was obtained from a study of PD-L1 blockade in urothelial cancer. Time point denoted: pretreatment peripheral blood. The method was immunoSEQ multiplex PCR; TCRdb's version includes in-frame clones alone and lacks a portion of them. This table holds about 33,000 clones, around 82% found once. The receptor was derived from a man in his fifties or sixties with urothelial cancer. The sequenced sample was PBMCs, obtained around atezolizumab (anti-PD-L1) treatment.

CDR3 protein: CASSRDRFGGELFF. The CDR3 coding sequence is TGCGCCAGCAGCCGAGACAGGTTCGGCGGGGAGCTGTTTTTT. This chain connects TRBV5-1 to TRBJ2-2; D is perhaps TRBD1 (6 bases). CDR1 is SGHRS, CDR2 YFSETQ, per germline. V was cut by 4 bases and J by 7 bases, with 14 bases left in between. This CDR3 has 14 residues. The whole variable domain, filled in from reference TRBV5-1 and TRBJ2-2, reads KAGVTQTPRYLIKTRGQQVTLSCSPISGHRSVSWYQQTPGQGLQFLFEYFSETQRNKGNFPGRFSGRQFSNSRSEMNVSTLELGDSALYLCASSRDRFGGELFFGEGSRLTVL.